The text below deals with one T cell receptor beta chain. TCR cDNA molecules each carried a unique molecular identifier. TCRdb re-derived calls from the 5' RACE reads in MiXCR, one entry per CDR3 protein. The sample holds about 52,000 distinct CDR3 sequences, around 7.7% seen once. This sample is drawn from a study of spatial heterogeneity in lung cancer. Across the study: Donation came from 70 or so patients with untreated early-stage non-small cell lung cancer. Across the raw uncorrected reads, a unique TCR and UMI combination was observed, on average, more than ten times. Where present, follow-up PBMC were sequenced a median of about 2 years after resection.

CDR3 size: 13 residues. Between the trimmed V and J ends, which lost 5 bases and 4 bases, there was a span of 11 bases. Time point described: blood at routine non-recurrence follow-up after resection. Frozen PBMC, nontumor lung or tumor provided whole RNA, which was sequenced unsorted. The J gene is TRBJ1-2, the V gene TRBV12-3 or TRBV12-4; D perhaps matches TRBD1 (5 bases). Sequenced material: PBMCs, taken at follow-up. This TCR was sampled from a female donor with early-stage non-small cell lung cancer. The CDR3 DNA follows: TGTGCCAGCAGTACCCCCGGGACCTATGGCTACACCTTC. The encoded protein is CASSTPGTYGYTF.